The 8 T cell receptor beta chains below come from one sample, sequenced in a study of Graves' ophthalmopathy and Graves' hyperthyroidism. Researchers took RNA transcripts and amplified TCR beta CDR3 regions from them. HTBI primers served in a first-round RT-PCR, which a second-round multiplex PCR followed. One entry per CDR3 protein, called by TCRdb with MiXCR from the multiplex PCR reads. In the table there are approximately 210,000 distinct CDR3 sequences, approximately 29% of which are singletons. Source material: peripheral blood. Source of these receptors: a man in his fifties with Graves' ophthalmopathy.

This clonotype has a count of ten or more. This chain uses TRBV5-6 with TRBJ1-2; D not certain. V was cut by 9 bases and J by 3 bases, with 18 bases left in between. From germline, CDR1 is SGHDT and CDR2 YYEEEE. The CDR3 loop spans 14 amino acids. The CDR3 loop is CATQPWFLDYGYTF. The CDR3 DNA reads TGTGCCACCCAGCCATGGTTTCTTGACTATGGCTACACCTTC.

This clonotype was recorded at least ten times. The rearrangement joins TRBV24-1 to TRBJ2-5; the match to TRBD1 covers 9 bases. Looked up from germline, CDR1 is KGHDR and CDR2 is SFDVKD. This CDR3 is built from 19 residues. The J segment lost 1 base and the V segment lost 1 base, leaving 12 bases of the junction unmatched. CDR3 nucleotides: TGTGCCACCAGTGATTTTCGAGACAGGGGGGCAATACGCCAAGAGACCCAGTACTTC. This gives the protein CATSDFRDRGAIRQETQYF.

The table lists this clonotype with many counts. CDR3 region: CASSGGWNSPLHF. CDR3 sequence (DNA): TGCGCCAGCAGTGGGGGGTGGAATTCACCCCTCCACTTT. The chain joins TRBV5-1 to TRBJ1-6, with D tentatively TRBD1 (5 bases). The CDR3 contains 13 residues. The germline gives CDR1 SGHRS, CDR2 YFSETQ. V shed 5 bases and J shed 7 bases, with 10 bases lying between them. Full variable domain (outside the CDR3, taken from reference TRBV5-1 and TRBJ1-6): KAGVTQTPRYLIKTRGQQVTLSCSPISGHRSVSWYQQTPGQGLQFLFEYFSETQRNKGNFPGRFSGRQFSNSRSEMNVSTLELGDSALYLCASSGGWNSPLHFGNGTRLTVT.

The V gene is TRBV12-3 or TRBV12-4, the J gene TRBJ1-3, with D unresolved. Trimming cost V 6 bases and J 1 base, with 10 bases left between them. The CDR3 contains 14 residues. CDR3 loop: CASSPRTSGNTIYF. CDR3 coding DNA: TGTGCCAGCAGCCCGCGGACGTCTGGAAACACCATATATTTT.

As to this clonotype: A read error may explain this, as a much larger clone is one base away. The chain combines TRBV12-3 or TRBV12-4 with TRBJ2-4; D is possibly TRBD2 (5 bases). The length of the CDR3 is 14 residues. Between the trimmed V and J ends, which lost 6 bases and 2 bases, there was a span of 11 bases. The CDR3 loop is CASSAGSTKNIQYF. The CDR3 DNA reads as TGTGCCAGCAGCGCGGGTTCAACCAAAAACATTCAGTACTTC.

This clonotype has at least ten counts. CDR3 nucleotides: TGCAGCGTTGCTCCGGAGGGAACCTACGAGCAGTACTTC. It translates to CSVAPEGTYEQYF. V usage is TRBV29-1 and J usage is TRBJ2-7, with a possible D match to TRBD2 (6 bases). Trimming removed 4 bases from V and 2 bases from J, with 12 bases in between. This CDR3 has 13 residues. Germline V CDR1 and CDR2: SQVTM, ANQGSEA.

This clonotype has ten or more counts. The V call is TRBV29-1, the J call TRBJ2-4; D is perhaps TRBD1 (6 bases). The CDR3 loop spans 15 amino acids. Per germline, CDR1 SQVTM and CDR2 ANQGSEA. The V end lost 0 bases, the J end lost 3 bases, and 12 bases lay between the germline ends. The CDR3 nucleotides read TGCAGCGTTGAAGAGACGGAAGGGGGCAAAAACATTCAGTACTTC. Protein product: CSVEETEGGKNIQYF.

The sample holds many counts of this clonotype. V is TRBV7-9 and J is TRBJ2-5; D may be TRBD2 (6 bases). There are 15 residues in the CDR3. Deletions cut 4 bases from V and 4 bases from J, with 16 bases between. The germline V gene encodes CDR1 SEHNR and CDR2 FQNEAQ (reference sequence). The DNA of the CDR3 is TGTGCCAGCAGCTCTGCGTCCCACGGGGGAGAGACCCAGTACTTC. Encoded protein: CASSSASHGGETQYF.